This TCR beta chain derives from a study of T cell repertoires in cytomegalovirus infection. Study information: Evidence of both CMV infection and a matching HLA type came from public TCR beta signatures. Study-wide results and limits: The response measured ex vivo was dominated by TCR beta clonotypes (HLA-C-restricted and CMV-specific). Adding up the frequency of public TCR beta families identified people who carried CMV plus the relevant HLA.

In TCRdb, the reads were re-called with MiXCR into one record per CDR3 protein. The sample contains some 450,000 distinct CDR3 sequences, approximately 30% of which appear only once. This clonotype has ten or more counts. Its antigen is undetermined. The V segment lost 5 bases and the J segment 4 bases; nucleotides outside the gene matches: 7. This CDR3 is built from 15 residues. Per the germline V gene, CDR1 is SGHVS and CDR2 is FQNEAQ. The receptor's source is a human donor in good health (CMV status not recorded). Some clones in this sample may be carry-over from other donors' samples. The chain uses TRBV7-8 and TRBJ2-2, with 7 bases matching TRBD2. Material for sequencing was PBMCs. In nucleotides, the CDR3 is TGTGCCAGCAGCCGGGGGGATCGGCCCACCGGGGAGCTGTTTTTT. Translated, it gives CASSRGDRPTGELFF.